What follows are 18 T cell receptor beta chains derived from one specimen sequenced in a study of T cells in Graves' hyperthyroidism and ophthalmopathy. The TCR beta CDR3 regions underwent amplification using RNA transcripts as the source. The HTBI primer set served for first-round RT-PCR of the TCR CDR3. TCRdb re-derived calls from the multiplex PCR reads in MiXCR, one entry per CDR3 protein. The sample has about 690,000 distinct CDR3 sequences, 17% seen once. The material sequenced was blood. These receptors all stem from a man aged 50-59 years with Graves' hyperthyroidism.

The chain couples TRBV20-1 to TRBJ1-5; 8 positions agree with TRBD1. CDR3 length: 15 residues. CDR1 and CDR2 (germline): DFQATT, SNEGSKA (reference sequence). V lost 1 base and J lost 6; bases outside the gene matches: 8. The CDR3 is CSARGGRGQSQPQHF. The CDR3 DNA reads TGCAGTGCTAGAGGGGGCAGGGGGCAGAGTCAGCCCCAGCATTTT.

The chain carries TRBV28 and TRBJ2-3, with D perhaps TRBD2 (6 bases). The V end was cut by 6 bases, the J end by 4 bases, with 14 bases between. The CDR3 runs to 14 residues. The germline gives CDR1 MDHEN, CDR2 SYDVKM. This CDR3 reads CASSTEGGSDTQYF. Written as DNA, the CDR3 is TGTGCCAGCAGCACGGAGGGCGGGTCAGATACGCAGTATTTT.

Many counts were recorded for this clonotype. The chain links TRBV5-1 to TRBJ2-7; D is uncertain. V gave up 1 base and J gave up 4 bases, with 12 bases separating them. This CDR3 is 14 amino acids long. The germline CDR1 and CDR2 sequences are SGHRS and YFSETQ. CDR3 amino acids: CASSLMAVSYEQYF. DNA for the CDR3: TGCGCCAGCAGCTTGATGGCCGTCTCGTACGAGCAGTACTTC.

This clonotype was detected only a few times. The chain uses TRBV20-1 and TRBJ2-7; D gene ambiguous. CDR1 and CDR2 from the germline V gene are DFQATT and SNEGSKA (reference sequence). Trimming took off 3 bases at V and 5 bases at J, with 17 bases between the two ends. CDR3 length: 14 amino acids. Here the CDR3 reads CSASPLVATDEQYF. For the CDR3, the DNA is TGCAGTGCTAGCCCCCTGGTGGCTACTGACGAGCAGTACTTC.

Of note for this clonotype: It may be a read error: a sequence one base away is much more abundant. This chain connects TRBV7-6 to TRBJ2-3; TRBD1 matches 7 bases. The V gene end was trimmed by 3 bases and the J gene end by 5 bases; junction bases not matched to a gene: 11. The CDR3 loop spans 16 amino acids. Germline lookup yields CDR1 SGHVS and CDR2 FNYEAQ. For the CDR3, the DNA is TGTGCCAGCAGCTTCTCGATACAGGGGAGTCAAGATACGCAGTATTTT. Translation: CASSFSIQGSQDTQYF. Variable domain in full (rest from reference TRBV7-6 and TRBJ2-3): GAGVSQSPRYKVTKRGQDVALRCDPISGHVSLYWYRQALGQGPEFLTYFNYEAQQDKSGLPNDRFSAERPEGSISTLTIQRTEQRDSAMYRCASSFSIQGSQDTQYFGPGTRLTVL.

This clonotype showed up just a few times. The CDR3 DNA follows: TGCAGCGTTGAGGAACTAGCGGGATTCACAGATACGCAGTATTTT. Protein sequence: CSVEELAGFTDTQYF. This chain connects TRBV29-1 to TRBJ2-3; 10 positions agree with TRBD2. Germline V gives CDR1 SQVTM, CDR2 ANQGSEA. The V gene end was trimmed by 3 bases and the J gene end by 2 bases; junction bases not matched to a gene: 5. The CDR3 is 15 amino acids.

This clonotype was found many times. J is TRBJ1-6 and V is TRBV28, with TRBD1 identical over 9 bases. Trimming took 5 bases from V and 11 from J; bases not matched to a gene: 4. Looked up from germline, CDR1 is MDHEN and CDR2 is SYDVKM. The CDR3 consists of 13 residues. This CDR3 is CASSIGQGPPLHF. The CDR3 DNA is TGTGCCAGCAGTATAGGACAGGGGCCACCCCTCCACTTT. Variable domain in full (rest from reference TRBV28 and TRBJ1-6): DVKVTQSSRYLVKRTGEKVFLECVQDMDHENMFWYRQDPGLGLRLIYFSYDVKMKEKGDIPEGYSVSREKKERFSLILESASTNQTSMYLCASSIGQGPPLHFGNGTRLTVT.

This clonotype was observed a handful of times. Here the CDR3 DNA reads TGCGCCAGCAGCTTGGCAGCGGGAGCCCGCACAGATACGCAGTATTTT. Translated, it gives CASSLAAGARTDTQYF. This chain links TRBV5-1 with TRBJ2-3, with 8 bases that match TRBD2. CDR3 length equals 16 residues. After removal of 0 bases from V and 1 base from J, the junction contained 4 bases not matched to a gene. Per the germline V gene, CDR1 is SGHRS and CDR2 is YFSETQ.

This clonotype was seen repeatedly, ten times or more. The chain is built from TRBV11-1 and TRBJ2-2; 13 bases line up with TRBD2. CDR1 is SGHAT, CDR2 FQDESV, per germline (reference sequence). Trimming took 1 base from V and 6 from J; bases not matched to a gene: 8. The CDR3 sequence is 18 residues long. The CDR3 loop is CASSLVAGLAGDAGELFF. CDR3 DNA: TGTGCCAGCAGCTTAGTCGCCGGACTAGCGGGAGATGCCGGGGAGCTGTTTTTT. The complete variable domain, with remaining parts taken from reference TRBV11-1 and TRBJ2-2, reads EAEVAQSPRYKITEKSQAVAFWCDPISGHATLYWYRQILGQGPELLVQFQDESVVDDSQLPKDRFSAERLKGVDSTLKIQPAELGDSAMYLCASSLVAGLAGDAGELFFGEGSRLTVL.

The sample holds a few counts of this clonotype. CDR3: CASTRGRDQPQHF. The CDR3 DNA sequence: TGTGCCAGTACCAGGGGACGCGATCAGCCCCAGCATTTT. The rearrangement uses TRBV2 and TRBJ1-5; TRBD1 might be the D (6 bases). V was pared by 9 bases and J by 5 bases, with 14 bases between. Germline CDR1 reads SNHLY; CDR2 reads FYNNEI. The CDR3 is made up of 13 amino acids.

The V and J genes are TRBV7-9 and TRBJ2-1; no firm D call. V was trimmed by 4 bases and J by 2 bases, leaving 24 bases between them. Germline-derived CDR1 and CDR2 are SEHNR and FQNEAQ (reference sequence). The CDR3 runs 19 residues. The DNA for the CDR3 is TGTGCCAGCAGCTATTCACCATCGACTGCCGCCATTACCTACAATGAGCAGTTCTTC. Encoded protein: CASSYSPSTAAITYNEQFF.

V gene TRBV29-1 combines with J gene TRBJ2-7, with D hard to call. Germline V lookup: CDR1 SQVTM, CDR2 ANQGSEA. This CDR3 has 15 residues. The germline V and J ends were trimmed by 6 bases and 4 bases, with 22 bases remaining between them. The CDR3 protein is CSVPNFTEFGYEQYF. The CDR3 DNA is TGCAGCGTGCCGAACTTTACAGAGTTTGGATACGAGCAGTACTTC.

This clonotype has just a few counts. Just one base apart from a much larger clone, this may be a read error. The chain links TRBV6-1 to TRBJ2-7; TRBD2 aligns across 14 bases. J lost 2 bases, V lost 6 bases, and 3 bases had no gene match. CDR1 and CDR2 (germline): MNHNS, SASEGT. The CDR3 length is 15 residues. The CDR3 DNA sequence: TGTGCCAGCAGAAGACTAGCGGGAGGGCCCTACGAGCAGTACTTC. It is translated as CASRRLAGGPYEQYF.

This clonotype has at least ten counts. V usage is TRBV20-1 and J usage is TRBJ2-2; 14 bases map to TRBD2. Germline V gives CDR1 DFQATT, CDR2 SNEGSKA (reference sequence). The CDR3 consists of 15 residues. V lost 6 bases and J lost 5; bases outside the gene matches: 5. CDR3 DNA sequence: TGCAGTGCCGGGACTAGCGGGAGAAAAACCGGGGAGCTGTTTTTT. Its translation: CSAGTSGRKTGELFF.

This chain uses TRBV7-9 with TRBJ2-2; D tentatively reads TRBD1 or TRBD2 (6 bases each). V was shortened by 11 bases and J by 5 bases, with 18 bases between the two germline ends. CDR3 length: 14 amino acids. Germline V gives CDR1 SEHNR, CDR2 FQNEAQ (reference sequence). CDR3 DNA sequence: TGTGCCGGGGGCGGACTACAGGAGACCGGGGAGCTGTTTTTT. Translation: CAGGGLQETGELFF.

This clonotype was recorded at least ten times. The rearrangement uses TRBV12-3 or TRBV12-4 and TRBJ2-1, with D maybe TRBD1 (6 bases). Trimming took 2 bases from V and 6 from J, leaving 17 bases between them. The CDR3 contains 16 residues. The CDR3 coding sequence is TGTGCCAGCAGTTTACTTATCAGGGGTGTAGGCAATGAGCAGTTCTTC. Its protein is CASSLLIRGVGNEQFF.

V usage is TRBV14 and J usage is TRBJ2-7; the D call may be TRBD1 or TRBD2 (5 bases each). CDR1 and CDR2 from the germline V gene are SGHDN and FVKESK. The CDR3 is 15 residues long. V lost 4 bases to trimming and J lost 3 bases, with 16 bases between them. The CDR3 nucleotides are TGTGCCAGCAGCCTCGGACGGGGACCCTTCTACGAGCAGTACTTC. It is translated as CASSLGRGPFYEQYF.

V usage is TRBV29-1 and J usage is TRBJ1-4; D is uncertain. V was trimmed by 5 bases and J by 3 bases, leaving 7 bases between them. Germline CDR1 and CDR2: SQVTM and ANQGSEA. The CDR3 loop spans 12 amino acids. The CDR3 protein is CSVRRSNEKLFF. The CDR3 DNA reads as TGCAGCGTTAGACGGTCTAATGAAAAACTGTTTTTT.